Listed below are T cell receptor beta chains from one sample, sequenced in a study of cytomegalovirus exposure and HLA in healthy donors. TCRdb's table, derived via immunoSEQ multiplex PCR, lists solely in-frame clones and lacks some. Of fewer than 100,000 clones listed, over 75% are singletons. The specimen was PBMCs. The receptors originated from a female donor in good health and CMV-seronegative. Each CDR3 is given with its conserved first and last residue. D genes are given only for firm matches. Not all rows give a size; the values are once, few, many and, for expanded clones, a class.

j_gene: TRBJ2-5; d_gene: TRBD2; abundance: -; v_gene: TRBV29-1; CDR3nt: TGCAGCGTCGGACTAGCGGTCCAAGAGACCCAGTACTTC; CDR3aa: CSVGLAVQETQYF
j_gene: TRBJ1-2; d_gene: TRBD1; abundance: once; v_gene: TRBV30; CDR3nt: TGTGCCTGGCAACAGGGGGTAATCTATGGCTACACCTTC; CDR3aa: CAWQQGVIYGYTF
j_gene: TRBJ1-1; d_gene: TRBD1; abundance: once; v_gene: TRBV5-6; CDR3nt: TGTGCCAGCAGCTTGTACGGGACAGGGGACACTGAAGCTTTCTTT; CDR3aa: CASSLYGTGDTEAFF
j_gene: TRBJ1-2; d_gene: -; abundance: -; v_gene: TRBV2; CDR3nt: TGTGCCAGCAGGTCCCCTGGGAGGACGGCAGAGGGCCATGGCTACACCTTC; CDR3aa: CASRSPGRTAEGHGYTF
j_gene: TRBJ2-2; d_gene: TRBD1; abundance: -; v_gene: TRBV4-2; CDR3nt: TGTGCCAGCAGCCCCACAGGGGAGCGGAACACCGGGGAGCTGTTTTTT; CDR3aa: CASSPTGERNTGELFF
j_gene: TRBJ1-1; d_gene: TRBD1; abundance: -; v_gene: TRBV29-1; CDR3nt: TGCAGCGTTCGCGGACAGGGGAACACTGAAGCTTTCTTT; CDR3aa: CSVRGQGNTEAFF
j_gene: TRBJ2-2; d_gene: -; abundance: -; v_gene: TRBV28; CDR3nt: TGTGCCAGCAGACAAAACAGGGCTGGGGAGCTGTTTTTT; CDR3aa: CASRQNRAGELFF
j_gene: TRBJ1-2; d_gene: TRBD1; abundance: -; v_gene: TRBV6-5; CDR3nt: TGTGCCAGCAGTTACAGGGGGCCGGACTATGGCTACACCTTC; CDR3aa: CASSYRGPDYGYTF
j_gene: TRBJ2-1; d_gene: TRBD1; abundance: -; v_gene: TRBV6-5; CDR3nt: TGTGCCAGCAGTTCACAACAACAGGGGGCCAATGAGCAGTTCTTC; CDR3aa: CASSSQQQGANEQFF
j_gene: TRBJ1-2; d_gene: TRBD1; abundance: once; v_gene: TRBV7-9; CDR3nt: TGTGCCAGCAGCTTTACCGGGACAGGAATCCAGAATGGCTACACCTTC; CDR3aa: CASSFTGTGIQNGYTF
j_gene: TRBJ1-5; d_gene: TRBD1; abundance: -; v_gene: TRBV7-8; CDR3nt: TGTGCCAGCAGCTTAGGTCGACAGGGTATTAAGCCCCAGCATTTT; CDR3aa: CASSLGRQGIKPQHF
j_gene: TRBJ2-7; d_gene: -; abundance: -; v_gene: TRBV15; CDR3nt: TGTGCCACCAGTTCTGCCAGCGGTTCTGGAGGTTACGAGCAGTACTTC; CDR3aa: CATSSASGSGGYEQYF
j_gene: TRBJ2-3; d_gene: -; abundance: -; v_gene: TRBV19; CDR3nt: TGTGCCAGTAGTCTAGGACAGTGGCAAGATACGCAGTATTTT; CDR3aa: CASSLGQWQDTQYF
j_gene: TRBJ2-5; d_gene: -; abundance: few; v_gene: TRBV5-1; CDR3nt: TGCGCCAGCCACGGAGGGCAGGGATACCAAGAGACCCAGTACTTC; CDR3aa: CASHGGQGYQETQYF
j_gene: TRBJ2-7; d_gene: TRBD2; abundance: once; v_gene: TRBV11-2; CDR3nt: TGTGCCAGCAGGAAGAGCGGGAGGGCCTATAGCTCCTACGAGCAGTACTTC; CDR3aa: CASRKSGRAYSSYEQYF
j_gene: TRBJ2-7; d_gene: TRBD1; abundance: -; v_gene: TRBV27; CDR3nt: TGTGCCAGCAGTTTTCGGGACAGAGCCTACGAGCAGTACTTC; CDR3aa: CASSFRDRAYEQYF
j_gene: TRBJ1-1; d_gene: -; abundance: -; v_gene: TRBV18; CDR3nt: TGTGCCAGCTCCCCGGGGAGGGGAAACACTGAAGCTTTCTTT; CDR3aa: CASSPGRGNTEAFF
j_gene: TRBJ1-1; d_gene: -; abundance: -; v_gene: TRBV25-1; CDR3nt: TGTGCCAGCAGTGACAGCTCCCCTCAGGGAAAAGCTTTCTTT; CDR3aa: CASSDSSPQGKAFF
j_gene: TRBJ2-2; d_gene: TRBD2; abundance: -; v_gene: TRBV30; CDR3nt: TGTGCCTGGAGCGAAGGGACTAGCGAGGTCGGGGAGCTGTTTTTT; CDR3aa: CAWSEGTSEVGELFF
j_gene: TRBJ2-2; d_gene: TRBD2; abundance: many; v_gene: TRBV4-2; CDR3nt: TGTGCCAGCAGCCAAGGGGAGGGAGGGTACGGGGAGCTGTTTTTT; CDR3aa: CASSQGEGGYGELFF
j_gene: TRBJ1-4; d_gene: -; abundance: few; v_gene: TRBV7-2; CDR3nt: TGTGCCAGCAGCAAACAGCTCTCGAATGAAAAACTGTTTTTT; CDR3aa: CASSKQLSNEKLFF
j_gene: TRBJ2-1; d_gene: -; abundance: -; v_gene: TRBV28; CDR3nt: TGTGCCAGCAGTAACTTCAGGGAGCAGTTCTTC; CDR3aa: CASSNFREQFF
j_gene: TRBJ2-1; d_gene: TRBD1; abundance: -; v_gene: TRBV5-1; CDR3nt: TGCGCCAGCAGCCAAACCCGACAGGGAACTATTTACAATGAGCAGTTCTTC; CDR3aa: CASSQTRQGTIYNEQFF
j_gene: TRBJ2-2; d_gene: TRBD2; abundance: few; v_gene: TRBV14; CDR3nt: TGTGCCAGCAACCCGGGAGGCGGTGCCACCGGGGAGCTGTTTTTT; CDR3aa: CASNPGGGATGELFF
j_gene: TRBJ2-7; d_gene: -; abundance: -; v_gene: TRBV7-8; CDR3nt: TGTGCCAGCAGCTTAGCGGTGGGGCGGAACGAGCAGTACTTC; CDR3aa: CASSLAVGRNEQYF
j_gene: TRBJ2-7; d_gene: TRBD2; abundance: -; v_gene: TRBV7-2; CDR3nt: TGTGCCAGCAGCTTAGAGACTAGCGCCTCCTACGAGCAGTACTTC; CDR3aa: CASSLETSASYEQYF